Detailed here is one T cell receptor beta chain. The sample is drawn from a study of cytomegalovirus exposure and HLA in healthy donors. V gave up 2 bases and J gave up 8 bases; unmatched junction bases: 6. The length of the CDR3 is 13 residues. Per germline, CDR1 SGDLS and CDR2 YYNGEE. With 60 Vbeta and 13 Jbeta primers, the PCR was carried out. Clones were sequenced by immunoSEQ multiplex PCR, and TCRdb holds only the in-frame ones, with some missing. The table shows under 250,000 clones, with roughly 81% occurring only once. The sequencing input was PBMCs. This chain uses TRBV9 with TRBJ1-2, with TRBD1 matching 7 bases. The source is a girl aged 2 to 9 in good health and CMV-seronegative. CDR3 sequence (DNA): TGTGCCAGCAGCGTGACAGGGTCGACAGGCTACACCTTC. Its translation is CASSVTGSTGYTF.